These T cell receptor beta chains were read from a single sample in a study of CD8 T cells in Susac syndrome. TCRdb fed the immunoSEQ multiplex PCR reads into MiXCR, producing one record per CDR3 protein. The data hold roughly 150,000 distinct CDR3 sequences, with about 95% observed a single time. The sequenced sample consisted of CD8+ T cells from PBMCs. Receptor source: a human donor with multiple sclerosis. The CDR3 runs from the conserved cysteine through the conserved F or W. D genes are given only for firm matches. For some rows the clone size is stated as once, few or many, or as a class when expanded; others skip it.

J gene: TRBJ2-7; V gene: TRBV6-2/TRBV6-3; CDR3 length: 13; clone size: few; D gene: NA; CDR3 DNA: TGTGCCAGCAGTTACGGATTGGACTACGAGCAGTACTTC; CDR3 protein: CASSYGLDYEQYF
J gene: TRBJ2-7; V gene: TRBV9; CDR3 length: 15; clone size: few; D gene: NA; CDR3 DNA: TGTGCCAGCAGCGGAGACGCCAGCAGGATCGACGAGCAGTACTTC; CDR3 protein: CASSGDASRIDEQYF
J gene: TRBJ2-3; V gene: TRBV2; CDR3 length: 12; clone size: NA; D gene: NA; CDR3 DNA: TGTGCCAGCAAAGGGGAGAAACATCCGCAGTATTTT; CDR3 protein: CASKGEKHPQYF
J gene: TRBJ2-5; V gene: TRBV6-5; CDR3 length: 14; clone size: NA; D gene: TRBD1; CDR3 DNA: TGTGCCAGCAGTACCGGGACAGGGGTAGAGACCCAGTACTTC; CDR3 protein: CASSTGTGVETQYF
J gene: TRBJ2-3; V gene: TRBV6-5; CDR3 length: 16; clone size: NA; D gene: TRBD2; CDR3 DNA: TGTGCCAGCAGTTACTTTCCGGGGGGGAGCACAGATACGCAGTATTTT; CDR3 protein: CASSYFPGGSTDTQYF
J gene: TRBJ1-5; V gene: TRBV6-5; CDR3 length: 14; clone size: once; D gene: NA; CDR3 DNA: TGTGCCAGCAGTTACAGCGGGGAAAATCAGCCCCAGCATTTT; CDR3 protein: CASSYSGENQPQHF
J gene: TRBJ2-1; V gene: TRBV20-1; CDR3 length: 13; clone size: NA; D gene: NA; CDR3 DNA: TGCAGTGCCTACGACCGTCTGAGGCATGAGCAGTTCTTC; CDR3 protein: CSAYDRLRHEQFF
J gene: TRBJ2-3; V gene: TRBV20-1; CDR3 length: 14; clone size: NA; D gene: TRBD2; CDR3 DNA: TGCAGTGCAAGCGCGGGGGGGCGGGCCGATACGCAGTATTTT; CDR3 protein: CSASAGGRADTQYF
J gene: TRBJ2-2; V gene: TRBV25-1; CDR3 length: 15; clone size: NA; D gene: NA; CDR3 DNA: TGTGCCAGCAGTGAATGGGCTTCGTGGGCCGGGGAGCTGTTTTTT; CDR3 protein: CASSEWASWAGELFF
J gene: TRBJ2-1; V gene: TRBV12-3/TRBV12-4; CDR3 length: 14; clone size: NA; D gene: NA; CDR3 DNA: TGTGCCAGCAGTTACCAGAAATCCTACAATGAGCAGTTCTTC; CDR3 protein: CASSYQKSYNEQFF